This entry lists 5 T cell receptor beta chains sequenced from one sample in a study of beta chain features in type 1 diabetes. Expressed TCRB transcripts got sequenced, as all isolated RNA was reverse transcribed. Only in-frame clones appear in the TCRdb table, and some are missing; sequencing was by immunoSEQ multiplex PCR. The sample records hundreds of thousands of clones, about a sixth being singletons. Input material: naive CD4+ T cells from blood. These receptors were taken from a woman younger than 30 in good health.

This rearrangement joins TRBV7-3 to TRBJ2-1; unclear D gene. V dropped 2 bases and J dropped 6 bases, with 14 bases sitting between them. The CDR3 has 15 amino acids. Per the germline V gene, CDR1 is SGHTA and CDR2 is FQGTGA. This CDR3 is CASSLQLTMGNEQFF. CDR3 nucleotide sequence: TGTGCCAGCAGCTTACAGTTAACAATGGGCAATGAGCAGTTCTTC.

This clone was seen only a few times. The CDR3 bases are TGTGCCAGCTCACCAGTCCAGGGCCGCTCTGGGGCCAACGTCCTGACTTTC. This gives the protein CASSPVQGRSGANVLTF. The rearrangement links TRBV18 to TRBJ2-6, with D perhaps matching TRBD1 (5 bases). Germline V lookup: CDR1 KGHSH, CDR2 LQKENI. This CDR3 has 17 residues. V was shortened by 2 bases and J by 0 bases, with 11 bases between the two germline ends.

The table lists this clone with a few counts. V and J are TRBV4-1 and TRBJ2-1; TRBD2 matches 10 bases. This CDR3 is built from 18 residues. The junction had 7 bases not matched to a gene; V was cut back by 0 bases and J by 2 bases. CDR1 is MGHRA, CDR2 YSYEKL, per germline. CDR3 region: CASSQDRLAGVPYNEQFF. DNA of the CDR3: TGCGCCAGCAGCCAAGATAGGCTAGCGGGAGTCCCCTACAATGAGCAGTTCTTC.

The chain employs TRBV6-1 and TRBJ1-2, with 7 bases aligning to TRBD1. Trimming at V came to 8 bases and at J to 3 bases, leaving 6 bases not matched to a gene. The germline CDR1 and CDR2 sequences are MNHNS and SASEGT. The CDR3 is 13 amino acids. CDR3 sequence reads: CASSPQGDYGYTF. The CDR3 nucleotides read TGTGCCAGCTCCCCGCAGGGGGACTATGGCTACACCTTC.

The chain links TRBV28 to TRBJ2-3, with D perhaps matching TRBD2 (7 bases). Germline V gene sequence: CDR1 MDHEN, CDR2 SYDVKM. CDR3 length equals 16 residues. V lost 8 bases, J lost 3 bases, and 21 bases lay in between. The CDR3 bases are TGTGCCAGCGGCTGGGCGGGGGCGTCTGGAACAGATACGCAGTATTTT. Translation: CASGWAGASGTDTQYF.